This T cell receptor (beta chain) was sequenced in a study of shared clonotypes between healthy human individuals. Note on this clone: As yet, its antigen is unknown.

The CDR3 loop spans 15 amino acids. J was trimmed by 6 bases and V by 3 bases; bases with no gene match: 6. CDR1 and CDR2 (germline): MDHEN, SYDVKM. Some clones are missing from TCRdb's copy, which holds only in-frame ones; the method was immunoSEQ multiplex PCR. The sample carries around 610,000 clones, 95% to 97% recorded once. Cells designated naive CD8 were CD45RO-negative and were positively selected for CCR7, with terminally differentiated effector memory CD45RA+ cells excluded. Study-level results: Between a few donors, naive CD4 clonotypes were shared at a level of about 5.3%.

The receptor was derived from a woman in her 30s in good health. The sample comprised naive CD8+ T cells sorted from blood. The V call is TRBV28, the J call TRBJ2-7, with TRBD1 identical over 12 bases. CDR3 residues: CASSFPGQGAGEQYF. The CDR3 nucleotides read TGTGCCAGCAGTTTCCCGGGACAGGGGGCTGGCGAGCAGTACTTC. Together with reference TRBV28 and TRBJ2-7, the CDR3 gives the full variable domain: DVKVTQSSRYLVKRTGEKVFLECVQDMDHENMFWYRQDPGLGLRLIYFSYDVKMKEKGDIPEGYSVSREKKERFSLILESASTNQTSMYLCASSFPGQGAGEQYFGPGTRLTVT.